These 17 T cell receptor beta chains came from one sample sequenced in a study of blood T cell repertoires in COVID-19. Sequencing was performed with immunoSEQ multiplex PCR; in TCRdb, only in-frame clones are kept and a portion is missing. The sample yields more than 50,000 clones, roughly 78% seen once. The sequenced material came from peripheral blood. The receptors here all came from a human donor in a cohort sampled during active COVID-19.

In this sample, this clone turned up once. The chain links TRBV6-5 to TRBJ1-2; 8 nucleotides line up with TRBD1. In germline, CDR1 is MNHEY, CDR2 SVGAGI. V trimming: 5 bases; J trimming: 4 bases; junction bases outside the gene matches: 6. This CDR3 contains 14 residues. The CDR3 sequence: CASSRTGSGYGYTF. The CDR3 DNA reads TGTGCCAGCAGTCGGACAGGGTCCGGCTATGGCTACACCTTC.

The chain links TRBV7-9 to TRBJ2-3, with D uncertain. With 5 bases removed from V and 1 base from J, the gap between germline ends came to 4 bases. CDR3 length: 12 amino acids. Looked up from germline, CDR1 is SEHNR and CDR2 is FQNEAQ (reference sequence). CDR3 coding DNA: TGTGCCAGCAGCCCCGGCACAGATACGCAGTATTTT. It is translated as CASSPGTDTQYF.

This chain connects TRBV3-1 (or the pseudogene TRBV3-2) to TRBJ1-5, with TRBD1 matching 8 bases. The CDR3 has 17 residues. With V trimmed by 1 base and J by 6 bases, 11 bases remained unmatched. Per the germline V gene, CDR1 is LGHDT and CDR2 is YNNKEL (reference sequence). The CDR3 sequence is CASSQGPDREKGQPQHF. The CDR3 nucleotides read TGTGCCAGCAGCCAAGGCCCGGACAGGGAGAAGGGTCAGCCCCAGCATTTT.

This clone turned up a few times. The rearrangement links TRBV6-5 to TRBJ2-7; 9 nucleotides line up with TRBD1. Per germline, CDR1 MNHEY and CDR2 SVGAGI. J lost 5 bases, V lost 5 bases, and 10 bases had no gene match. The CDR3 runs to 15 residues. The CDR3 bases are TGTGCCAGCAGTCCGCCCCACAGGGGGCAGAACGAGCAGTACTTC. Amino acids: CASSPPHRGQNEQYF.

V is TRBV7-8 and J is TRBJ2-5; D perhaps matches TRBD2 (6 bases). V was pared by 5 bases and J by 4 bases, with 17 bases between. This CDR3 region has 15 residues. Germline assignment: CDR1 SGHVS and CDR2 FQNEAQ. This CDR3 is CASSRGRLGVETQYF. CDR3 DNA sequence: TGTGCCAGCAGCCGCGGGCGACTAGGGGTAGAGACCCAGTACTTC.

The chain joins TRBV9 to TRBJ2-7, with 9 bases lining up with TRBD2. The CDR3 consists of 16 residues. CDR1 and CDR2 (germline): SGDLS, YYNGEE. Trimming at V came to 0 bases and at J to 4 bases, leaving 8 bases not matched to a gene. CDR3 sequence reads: CASSVGAAGGFYEQYF. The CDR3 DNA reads TGTGCCAGCAGCGTAGGGGCAGCGGGGGGATTTTACGAGCAGTACTTC.

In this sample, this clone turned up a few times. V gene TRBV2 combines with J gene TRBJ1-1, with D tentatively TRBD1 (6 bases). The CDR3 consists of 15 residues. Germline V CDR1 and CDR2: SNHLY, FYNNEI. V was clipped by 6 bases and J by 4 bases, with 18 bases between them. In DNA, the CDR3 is TGTGCCAGCAGGGTTGACAGGTCCCGGGGCACTGAAGCTTTCTTT. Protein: CASRVDRSRGTEAFF.

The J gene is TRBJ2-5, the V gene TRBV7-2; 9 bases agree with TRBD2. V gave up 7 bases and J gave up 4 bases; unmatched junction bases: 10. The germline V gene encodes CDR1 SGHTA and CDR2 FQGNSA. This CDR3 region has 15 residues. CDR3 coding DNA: TGTGCCAGCACGAGTAGGGCGGGAGGGGCAGAGACCCAGTACTTC. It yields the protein CASTSRAGGAETQYF.

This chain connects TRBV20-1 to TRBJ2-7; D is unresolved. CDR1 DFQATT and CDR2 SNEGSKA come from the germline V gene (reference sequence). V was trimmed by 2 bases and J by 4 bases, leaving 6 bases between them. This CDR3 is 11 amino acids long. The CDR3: CSARNQYEQYF. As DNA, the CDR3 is TGCAGTGCTAGAAATCAATACGAGCAGTACTTC.

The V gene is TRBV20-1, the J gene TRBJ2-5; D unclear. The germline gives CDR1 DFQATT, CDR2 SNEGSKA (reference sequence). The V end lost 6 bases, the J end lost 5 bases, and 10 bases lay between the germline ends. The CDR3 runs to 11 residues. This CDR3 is CSADTWETQYF. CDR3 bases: TGCAGTGCAGACACCTGGGAGACCCAGTACTTC.

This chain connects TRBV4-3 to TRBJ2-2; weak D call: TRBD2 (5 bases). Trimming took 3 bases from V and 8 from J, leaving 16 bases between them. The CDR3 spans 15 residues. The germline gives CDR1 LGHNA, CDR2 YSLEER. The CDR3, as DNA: TGCGCCAGCAGCCACCCGGGAATGCGGCGGGGGGAGCTGTTTTTT. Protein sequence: CASSHPGMRRGELFF.

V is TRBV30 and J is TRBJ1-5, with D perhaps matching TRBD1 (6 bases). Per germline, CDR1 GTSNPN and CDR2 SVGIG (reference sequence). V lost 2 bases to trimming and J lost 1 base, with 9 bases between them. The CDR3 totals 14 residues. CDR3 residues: CAWSRGQSNQPQHF. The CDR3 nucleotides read TGTGCCTGGAGTCGTGGACAGAGCAATCAGCCCCAGCATTTT.

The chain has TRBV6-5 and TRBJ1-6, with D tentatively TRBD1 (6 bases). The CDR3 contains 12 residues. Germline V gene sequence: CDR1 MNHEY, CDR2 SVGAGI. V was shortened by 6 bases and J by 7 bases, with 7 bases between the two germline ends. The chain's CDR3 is CASRRGNSPLHF. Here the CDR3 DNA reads TGTGCCAGCAGAAGGGGGAATTCACCCCTCCACTTT.

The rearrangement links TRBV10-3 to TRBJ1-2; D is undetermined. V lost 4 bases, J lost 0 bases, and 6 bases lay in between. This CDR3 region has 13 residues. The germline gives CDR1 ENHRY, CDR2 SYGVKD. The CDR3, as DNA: TGTGCCATCAGTGGGGCGTCTAACTATGGCTACACCTTC. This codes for CAISGASNYGYTF.

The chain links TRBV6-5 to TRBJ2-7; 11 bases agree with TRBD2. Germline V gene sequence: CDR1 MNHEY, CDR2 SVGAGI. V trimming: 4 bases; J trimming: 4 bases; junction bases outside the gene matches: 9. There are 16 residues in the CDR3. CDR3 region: CASSSLSGRAMYEQYF. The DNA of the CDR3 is TGTGCCAGCAGTTCCCTTAGCGGGAGGGCGATGTACGAGCAGTACTTC.

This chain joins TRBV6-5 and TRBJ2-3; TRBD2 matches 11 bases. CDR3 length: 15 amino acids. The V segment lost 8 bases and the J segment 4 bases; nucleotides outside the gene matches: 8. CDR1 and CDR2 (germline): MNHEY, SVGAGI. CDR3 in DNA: TGTGCCAGCCTCTTAGCGGGAGGGCCCGCAGATACGCAGTATTTT. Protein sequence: CASLLAGGPADTQYF.

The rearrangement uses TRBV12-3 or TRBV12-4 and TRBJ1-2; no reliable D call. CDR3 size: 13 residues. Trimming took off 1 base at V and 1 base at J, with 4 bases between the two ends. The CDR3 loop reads CASSLGSNYGYTF. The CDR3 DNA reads TGTGCCAGCAGTTTAGGGAGTAACTATGGCTACACCTTC.